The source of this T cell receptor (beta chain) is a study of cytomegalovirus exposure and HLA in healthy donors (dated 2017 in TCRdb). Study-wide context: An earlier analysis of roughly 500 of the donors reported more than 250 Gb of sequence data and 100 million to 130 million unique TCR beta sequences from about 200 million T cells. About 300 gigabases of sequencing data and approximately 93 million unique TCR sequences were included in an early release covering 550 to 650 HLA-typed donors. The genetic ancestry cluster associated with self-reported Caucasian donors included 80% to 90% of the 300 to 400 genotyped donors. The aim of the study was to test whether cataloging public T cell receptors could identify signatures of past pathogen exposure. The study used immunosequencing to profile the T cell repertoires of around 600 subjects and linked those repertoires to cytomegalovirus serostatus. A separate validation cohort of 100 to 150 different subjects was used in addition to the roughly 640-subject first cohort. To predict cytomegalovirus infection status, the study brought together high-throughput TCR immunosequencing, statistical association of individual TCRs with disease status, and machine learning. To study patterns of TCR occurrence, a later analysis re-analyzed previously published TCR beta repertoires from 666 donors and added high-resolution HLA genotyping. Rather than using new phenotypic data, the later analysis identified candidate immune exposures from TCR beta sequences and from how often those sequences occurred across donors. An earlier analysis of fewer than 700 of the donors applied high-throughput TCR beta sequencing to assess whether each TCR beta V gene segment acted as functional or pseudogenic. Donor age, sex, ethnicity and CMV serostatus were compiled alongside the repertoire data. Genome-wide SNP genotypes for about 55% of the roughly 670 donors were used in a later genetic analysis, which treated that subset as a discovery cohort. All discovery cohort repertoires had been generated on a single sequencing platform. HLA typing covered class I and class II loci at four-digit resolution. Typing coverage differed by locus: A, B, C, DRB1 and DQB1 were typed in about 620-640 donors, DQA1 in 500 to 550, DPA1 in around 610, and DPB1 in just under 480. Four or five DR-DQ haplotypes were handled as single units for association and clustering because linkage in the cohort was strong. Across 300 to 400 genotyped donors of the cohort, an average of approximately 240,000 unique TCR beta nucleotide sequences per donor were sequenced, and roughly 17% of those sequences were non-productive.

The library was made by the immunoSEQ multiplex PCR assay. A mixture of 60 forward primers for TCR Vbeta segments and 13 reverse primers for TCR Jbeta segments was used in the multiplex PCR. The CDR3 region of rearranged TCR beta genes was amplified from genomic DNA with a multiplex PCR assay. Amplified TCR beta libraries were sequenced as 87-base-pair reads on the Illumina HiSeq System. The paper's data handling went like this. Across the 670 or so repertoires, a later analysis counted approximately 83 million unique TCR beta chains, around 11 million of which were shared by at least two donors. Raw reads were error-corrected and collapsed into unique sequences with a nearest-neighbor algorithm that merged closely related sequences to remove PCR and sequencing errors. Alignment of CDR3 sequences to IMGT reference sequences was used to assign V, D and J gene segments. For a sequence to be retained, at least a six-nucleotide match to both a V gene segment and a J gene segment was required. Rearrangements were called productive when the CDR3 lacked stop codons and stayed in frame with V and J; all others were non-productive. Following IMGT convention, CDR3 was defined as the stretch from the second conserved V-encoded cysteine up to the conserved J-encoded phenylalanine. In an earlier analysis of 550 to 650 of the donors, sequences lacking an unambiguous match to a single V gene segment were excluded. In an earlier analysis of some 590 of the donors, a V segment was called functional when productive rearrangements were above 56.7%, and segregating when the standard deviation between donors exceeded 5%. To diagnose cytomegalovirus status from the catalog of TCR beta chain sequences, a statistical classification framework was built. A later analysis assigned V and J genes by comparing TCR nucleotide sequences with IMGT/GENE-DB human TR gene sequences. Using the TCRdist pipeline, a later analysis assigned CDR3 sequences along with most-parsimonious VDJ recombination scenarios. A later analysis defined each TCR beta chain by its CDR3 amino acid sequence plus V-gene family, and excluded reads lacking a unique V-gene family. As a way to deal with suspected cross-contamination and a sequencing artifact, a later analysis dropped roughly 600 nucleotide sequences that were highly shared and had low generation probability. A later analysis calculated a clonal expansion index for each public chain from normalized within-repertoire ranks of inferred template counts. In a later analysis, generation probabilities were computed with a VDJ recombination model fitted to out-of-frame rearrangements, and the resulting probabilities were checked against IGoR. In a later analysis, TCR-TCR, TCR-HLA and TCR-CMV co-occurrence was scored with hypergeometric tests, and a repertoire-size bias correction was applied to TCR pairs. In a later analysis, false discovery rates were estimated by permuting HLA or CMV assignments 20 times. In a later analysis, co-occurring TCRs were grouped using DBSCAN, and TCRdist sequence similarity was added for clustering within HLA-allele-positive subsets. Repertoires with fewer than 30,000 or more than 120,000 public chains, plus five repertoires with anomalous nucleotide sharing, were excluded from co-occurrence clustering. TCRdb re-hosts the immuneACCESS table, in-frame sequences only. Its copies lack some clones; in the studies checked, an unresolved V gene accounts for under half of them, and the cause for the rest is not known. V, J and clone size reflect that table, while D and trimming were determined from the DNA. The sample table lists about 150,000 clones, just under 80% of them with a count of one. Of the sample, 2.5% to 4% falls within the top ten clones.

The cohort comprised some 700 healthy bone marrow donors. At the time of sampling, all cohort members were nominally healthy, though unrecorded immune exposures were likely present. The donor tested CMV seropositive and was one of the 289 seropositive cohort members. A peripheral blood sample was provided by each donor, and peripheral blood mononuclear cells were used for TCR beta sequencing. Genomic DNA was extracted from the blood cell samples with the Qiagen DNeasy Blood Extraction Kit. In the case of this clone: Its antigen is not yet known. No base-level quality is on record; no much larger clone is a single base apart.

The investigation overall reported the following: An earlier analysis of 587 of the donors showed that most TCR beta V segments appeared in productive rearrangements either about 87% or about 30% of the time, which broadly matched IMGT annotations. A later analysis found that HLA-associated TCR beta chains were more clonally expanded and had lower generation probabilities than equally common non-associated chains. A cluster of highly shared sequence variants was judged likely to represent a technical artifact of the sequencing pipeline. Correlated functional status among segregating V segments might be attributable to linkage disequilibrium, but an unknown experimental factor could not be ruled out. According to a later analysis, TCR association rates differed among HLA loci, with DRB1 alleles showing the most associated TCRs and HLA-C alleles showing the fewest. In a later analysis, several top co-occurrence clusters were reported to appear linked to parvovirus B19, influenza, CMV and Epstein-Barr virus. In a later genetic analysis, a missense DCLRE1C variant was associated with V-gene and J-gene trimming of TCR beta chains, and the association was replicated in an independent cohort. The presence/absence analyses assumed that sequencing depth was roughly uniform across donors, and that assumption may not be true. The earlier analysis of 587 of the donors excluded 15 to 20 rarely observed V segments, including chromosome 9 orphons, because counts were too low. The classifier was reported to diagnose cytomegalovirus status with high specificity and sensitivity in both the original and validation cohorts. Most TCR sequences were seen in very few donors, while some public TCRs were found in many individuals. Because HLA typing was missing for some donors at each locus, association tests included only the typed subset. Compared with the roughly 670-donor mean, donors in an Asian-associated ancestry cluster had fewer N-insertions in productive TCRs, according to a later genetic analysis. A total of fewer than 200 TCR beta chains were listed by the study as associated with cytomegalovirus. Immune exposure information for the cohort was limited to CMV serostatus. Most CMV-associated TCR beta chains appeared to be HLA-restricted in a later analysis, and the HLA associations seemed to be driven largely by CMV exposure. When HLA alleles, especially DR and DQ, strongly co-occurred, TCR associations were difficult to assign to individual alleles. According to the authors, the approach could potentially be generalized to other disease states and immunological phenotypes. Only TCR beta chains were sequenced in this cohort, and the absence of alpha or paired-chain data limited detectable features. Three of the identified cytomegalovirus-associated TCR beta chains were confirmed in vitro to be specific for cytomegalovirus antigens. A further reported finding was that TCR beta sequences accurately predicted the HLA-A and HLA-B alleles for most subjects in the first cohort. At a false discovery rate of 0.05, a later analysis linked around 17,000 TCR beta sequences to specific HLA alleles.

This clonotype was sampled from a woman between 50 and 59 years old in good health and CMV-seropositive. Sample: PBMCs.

The CDR3 loop reads CASSRRGLAGNRGTDTQYF. Here is the DNA: TGTGCCAGCAGCCGCAGGGGACTAGCGGGGAATCGAGGCACAGATACGCAGTATTTT. Recombination connected TRBV4-2 to TRBJ2-3, with 13 bases matching TRBD2. From its cysteine to its phenylalanine, the CDR3 spans 19 amino acids. The only DNA kept is the CDR3, 57 bases in frame from the first base. According to the germline V gene, CDR1 reads LGHNA and CDR2 reads YNFKEQ. Compared with germline, V lacks 4 bases and J lacks 1 base; bases without a gene match: 11.